This T cell receptor beta chain was sequenced in a study of shared clonotypes between healthy human individuals. TCRdb keeps only in-frame clones here, not all; method: immunoSEQ multiplex PCR. The table includes under 2.5 million clones, under 95% detected once. Germline values: CDR1 MGHRA, CDR2 YSYEKL. Trimming cost V 0 bases and J 5 bases, with 20 bases left between them. The CDR3 has 18 amino acids. The sequence derives from a man in his late teens or twenties in good health. Some clones in this sample may be carry-over from other donors' samples. J is TRBJ2-1 and V is TRBV4-1, with TRBD1 as a possible D gene (6 bases). The sample was naive CD4+ T cells from PBMCs. Subset here: CD45RA+ positively selected. The CDR3 loop reads CASSQDRAGTKTHNEQFF. The CDR3 coding sequence is TGCGCCAGCAGCCAAGATCGGGCCGGGACAAAGACTCACAATGAGCAGTTCTTC.